The clone carrying this T cell receptor beta chain was found many times. Germline V gene sequence: CDR1 MNHNY, CDR2 SVGAGI (reference sequence). The CDR3 extends over 17 amino acids. Trimming stripped 2 bases from V and 0 bases from J, with 14 bases between. Unique molecular identifiers tagged individual cDNA molecules. MiXCR, run by TCRdb on the 5' RACE reads, gives a single entry per CDR3 protein. The data show tens of thousands of distinct CDR3 sequences, about 7% seen once. This specimen belongs to a study of early T cells in non-severe SARS-CoV-2 infection. Study information: Sequencing of bulk RNA from unsorted whole blood was done, without chain pairing.

The specimen sequenced was whole blood. The clonotype originates from an adult who was a healthcare worker with PCR-confirmed SARS-CoV-2 infection or an uninfected control (not recorded which). V is TRBV6-6 and J is TRBJ1-5; no clear D. CDR3 loop: CASSYLNTVNSNQPQHF. The CDR3, as DNA: TGTGCCAGCAGTTACCTTAACACCGTAAATAGCAATCAGCCCCAGCATTTT.